The source of this TCR beta chain is a study of cytomegalovirus exposure and HLA in healthy donors. The study, taken as a whole, reports: TCR beta V- and J-gene trimming was later associated with a missense DCLRE1C variant. Sequencing probably produced one cluster of sequence variants that were highly shared.

Germline values: CDR1 SEHNR, CDR2 FQNEAQ (reference sequence). V was pared by 4 bases and J by 2 bases, with 15 bases between. The CDR3 contains 15 residues. 13 Jbeta primers and 60 Vbeta primers were used for the PCR. TCRdb keeps only in-frame clones here, not all; method: immunoSEQ multiplex PCR. The sample contains about 120,000 clones, 65% to 90% of which appear only once. As for this clone: Antigen specificity is unknown.

Sequencing was performed on PBMCs. This clonotype was sampled from a woman aged 30 to 39 in good health and CMV-seronegative. This sequence joins TRBV7-9 and TRBJ2-7, with a weak D call TRBD1 (6 bases). The CDR3 loop is CASSSARGGTYEQYF. The CDR3, as DNA: TGTGCCAGCAGCTCCGCAAGAGGGGGAACCTACGAGCAGTACTTC.